This T cell receptor (beta chain) was found in a study of shared clonotypes between healthy human individuals. Method: immunoSEQ multiplex PCR; TCRdb's copy keeps in-frame clones and lacks some. The sample lists nearly 500,000 clones, over 60% seen once, with 10% to 15% in the top ten. Study conclusions and caveats: What limited the represented genetic and exposure-history diversity was the small number of donors.

Recent acute infections and vaccinations were absent in the healthy HIV-negative adult donors. Researchers drew on around 83 million PBMCs for genomic DNA from unsorted samples. With regard to this clone: The antigen is undetermined.

Germline CDR1 is LNHDA and CDR2 is SQIVND (reference sequence). V lost 8 bases, J lost 6 bases, and 7 bases stayed unmatched. The CDR3 extends over 13 amino acids. This sequence was found in a middle-aged woman in good health. Some clones in this sample may be carry-over from other donors' samples. The chain carries TRBV19 and TRBJ1-1; TRBD1 agrees at 9 bases. Sequencing was done on a sample of PBMCs. The CDR3 DNA is TGTGCCAGTGTTAACAGGGGGCAGGCTGAAGCTTTCTTT. Protein: CASVNRGQAEAFF.